This TCR beta chain emerged from a study of blood T cell repertoires in COVID-19. Study summary: The United States, Italy and Spain provided the acute and convalescent COVID-19 samples. T cells, B-cell-depleted T cells, or PBMCs provided the cDNA or gDNA that served as material.

The CDR3 spans 16 residues. CDR1 and CDR2 from the germline V gene are SGHRS and YFSETQ. Between the trimmed V and J ends, which lost 0 bases and 0 bases, there was a span of 9 bases. TCRdb's copy holds only in-frame clones and misses some; the assay was immunoSEQ multiplex PCR. This sample has about 110,000 clones, with approximately 80% found just once. The source is a woman in her 70s with acute or convalescent COVID-19. The chain joins TRBV5-1 to TRBJ2-2, with a tentative D call TRBD2 (6 bases). The sequenced sample consisted of peripheral blood. The CDR3, as DNA: TGCGCCAGCAGCTTGGTTGGAGGGCCGAACACCGGGGAGCTGTTTTTT. The encoded protein is CASSLVGGPNTGELFF. The whole variable domain, remainder taken from reference TRBV5-1 and TRBJ2-2, is KAGVTQTPRYLIKTRGQQVTLSCSPISGHRSVSWYQQTPGQGLQFLFEYFSETQRNKGNFPGRFSGRQFSNSRSEMNVSTLELGDSALYLCASSLVGGPNTGELFFGEGSRLTVL.